This T cell receptor (beta chain) is drawn from a study of blood T cell repertoires in COVID-19. At the level of the study: Acute and convalescent COVID-19 samples came from the United States, Italy and Spain.

The germline gives CDR1 SGHAT, CDR2 FQNNGV. Trimming stripped 4 bases from V and 7 bases from J, with 18 bases between. CDR3 size: 15 residues. In the original processing: Amplification with reference gene primers provided the estimates of nucleated cell counts. Sequencing used immunoSEQ multiplex PCR; TCRdb keeps in-frame clones, though not all of them. V and J calls plus clone size are reproduced from that table; the DNA served to infer D and trimming. The sample consists of around 200,000 clones, 70% to 90% of them appearing once. The V and J genes are TRBV11-2 and TRBJ2-3, with a possible D match to TRBD2 (7 bases). This receptor was identified in a young woman who had been exposed to COVID-19. Sequencing was performed on PBMCs or T cells enriched from blood (not recorded which). The CDR3 reads CASSSSWGGKNTQYF. As DNA, the CDR3 is TGTGCCAGCAGCTCCTCATGGGGGGGCAAGAATACGCAGTATTTT. The complete variable domain, with remaining parts taken from reference TRBV11-2 and TRBJ2-3, reads EAGVAQSPRYKIIEKRQSVAFWCNPISGHATLYWYQQILGQGPKLLIQFQNNGVVDDSQLPKDRFSAERLKGVDSTLKIQPAKLEDSAVYLCASSSSWGGKNTQYFGPGTRLTVL.